The 9 T cell receptor beta chains below all came from one sample that was sequenced in a study of blood T cell repertoires in COVID-19. Libraries were prepared by immunoSEQ multiplex PCR; TCRdb keeps only in-frame clonotypes and omits some of them. This table has over 200,000 clones, around nine tenths appearing once. Sequencing was done on a sample of peripheral blood. The origin of the receptors is a woman aged 55 to 70 with acute or convalescent COVID-19.

The J gene is TRBJ1-1, the V gene TRBV27, with D tentatively TRBD1 (6 bases). Trimming cost V 6 bases and J 5 bases, with 16 bases left between them. This CDR3 contains 14 residues. Germline lookup yields CDR1 MNHEY and CDR2 SMNVEV (reference sequence). CDR3 in amino acids: CASSTTGKGTEAFF. For the CDR3, the DNA is TGTGCCAGCAGCACTACAGGGAAAGGGACTGAAGCTTTCTTT.

This rearrangement joins TRBV5-1 to TRBJ2-4; D is ambiguous. The germline CDR1 and CDR2 sequences are SGHRS and YFSETQ. Trimming removed 4 bases at V and 0 bases at J, with 11 bases between. This CDR3 has 15 residues. CDR3 nucleotide sequence: TGCGCCAGCAGCCCAACAGACCCAGCCAAAAACATTCAGTACTTC. This encodes CASSPTDPAKNIQYF.

The V call is TRBV18, the J call TRBJ1-3, with D possibly TRBD1 on 5 matching bases. Trimming removed 5 bases from V and 0 bases from J, with 11 bases in between. The CDR3 is 15 amino acids. Germline loops: CDR1 KGHSH, CDR2 LQKENI. The CDR3 bases are TGTGCCAGCTCAACCGACAGTCTCTCTGGAAACACCATATATTTT. Translating it yields CASSTDSLSGNTIYF.

This chain connects TRBV3-1 (or the pseudogene TRBV3-2) to TRBJ2-1, with a possible D match to TRBD2 (6 bases). Germline values: CDR1 LGHDT, CDR2 YNNKEL (reference sequence). The CDR3 runs to 13 residues. V was clipped by 0 bases and J by 14 bases, with 14 bases between them. Here the CDR3 DNA reads TGTGCCAGCAGCCAAGATGTGGCAGGGAGGAAGTTCTTC. Translating gives CASSQDVAGRKFF.

V is TRBV29-1 and J is TRBJ1-6, with D perhaps matching TRBD1 (6 bases). Deletions cut 5 bases from V and 6 bases from J, with 20 bases between. The CDR3 has 16 amino acids. CDR1 is SQVTM, CDR2 ANQGSEA, per germline. CDR3 coding DNA: TGCAGCGTTAGGGATGGACCGGACAGCATTAATTCACCCCTCCACTTT. It encodes CSVRDGPDSINSPLHF.

This chain uses TRBV4-2 with TRBJ2-1, with 11 bases that match TRBD2. Germline CDR1 is LGHNA and CDR2 is YNFKEQ. This CDR3 is built from 15 residues. Trimming removed 0 bases from V and 6 bases from J; junction bases left unmatched: 1. The CDR3 region has the DNA TGTGCCAGCAGCCAAGAGGGACTAGCGGTCAATGAGCAGTTCTTC. As protein: CASSQEGLAVNEQFF.

In its sample, this clone was seen a few times. The V and J genes are TRBV19 and TRBJ1-4; D remains unclear. Germline V gene sequence: CDR1 LNHDA, CDR2 SQIVND (reference sequence). The CDR3 totals 14 residues. With 2 bases removed from V and 11 bases from J, the gap between germline ends came to 15 bases. The CDR3 protein is CASSIPQRERKLFF. The DNA for the CDR3 is TGTGCCAGTAGTATACCCCAACGGGAGCGGAAACTGTTTTTT.

This rearrangement joins TRBV11-2 to TRBJ2-5; weak D call: TRBD1 (6 bases). Trimming took off 1 base at V and 1 base at J, with 10 bases between the two ends. CDR1 is SGHAT and CDR2 is FQNNGV in the germline V gene. This CDR3 is built from 15 residues. CDR3 sequence (DNA): TGTGCCAGCAGCTTAGTCGGACAGCTCCAAGAGACCCAGTACTTC. This gives the protein CASSLVGQLQETQYF.

This sequence joins TRBV12-3 or TRBV12-4 and TRBJ1-2; TRBD1 agrees at 7 bases. This CDR3 comprises 12 residues. V trimming: 7 bases; J trimming: 10 bases; junction bases outside the gene matches: 9. CDR3 amino acids: CASTVQGQTYTF. CDR3 in DNA: TGTGCCAGCACCGTCCAGGGACAGACCTACACCTTC.